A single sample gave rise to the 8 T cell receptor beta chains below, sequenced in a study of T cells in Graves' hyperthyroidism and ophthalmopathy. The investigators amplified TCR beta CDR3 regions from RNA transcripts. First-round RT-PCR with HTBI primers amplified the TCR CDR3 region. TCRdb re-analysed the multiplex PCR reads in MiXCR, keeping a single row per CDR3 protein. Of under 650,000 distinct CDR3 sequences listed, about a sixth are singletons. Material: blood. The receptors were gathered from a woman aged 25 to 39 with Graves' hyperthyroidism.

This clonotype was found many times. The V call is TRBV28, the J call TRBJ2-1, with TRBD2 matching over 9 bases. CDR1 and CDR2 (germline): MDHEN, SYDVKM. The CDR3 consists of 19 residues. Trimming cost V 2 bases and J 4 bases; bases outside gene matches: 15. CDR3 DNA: TGTGCCAGCAGTTTAGGGGAGTATTTAGCGGGGGCGGGATACAATGAGCAGTTCTTC. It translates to CASSLGEYLAGAGYNEQFF.

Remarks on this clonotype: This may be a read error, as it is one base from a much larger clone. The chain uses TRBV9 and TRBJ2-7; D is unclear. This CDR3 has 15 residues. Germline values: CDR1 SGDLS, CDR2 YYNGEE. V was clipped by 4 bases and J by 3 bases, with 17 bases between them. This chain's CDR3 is CASSLLRDSHYEQYF. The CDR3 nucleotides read TGTGCCAGCAGCCTCCTTCGTGATAGCCACTACGAGCAGTACTTC.

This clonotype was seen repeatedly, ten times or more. CDR3 sequence reads: CASSVSSSYEQYF. The CDR3 DNA follows: TGTGCCAGCAGTGTGTCAAGCTCCTACGAGCAGTACTTC. The chain uses TRBV25-1 and TRBJ2-7; no reliable D call. CDR3 length: 13 residues. Trimming took off 4 bases at V and 0 bases at J, with 7 bases between the two ends. The germline gives CDR1 MGHDK, CDR2 SYGVNS.

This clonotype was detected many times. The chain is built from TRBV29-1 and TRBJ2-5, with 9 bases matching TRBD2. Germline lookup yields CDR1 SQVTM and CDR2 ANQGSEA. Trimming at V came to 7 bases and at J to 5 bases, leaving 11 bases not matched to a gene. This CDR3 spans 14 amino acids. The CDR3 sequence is CSAWGAGGAETQYF. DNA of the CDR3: TGCAGCGCCTGGGGTGCGGGAGGGGCGGAGACCCAGTACTTC.

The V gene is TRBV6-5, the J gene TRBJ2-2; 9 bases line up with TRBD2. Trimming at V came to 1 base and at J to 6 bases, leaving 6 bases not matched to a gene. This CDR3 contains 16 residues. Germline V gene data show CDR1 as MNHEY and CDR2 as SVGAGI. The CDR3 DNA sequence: TGTGCCAGCAGTTACTTGCGGGAGGGGAGTGCCGGGGAGCTGTTTTTT. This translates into CASSYLREGSAGELFF.

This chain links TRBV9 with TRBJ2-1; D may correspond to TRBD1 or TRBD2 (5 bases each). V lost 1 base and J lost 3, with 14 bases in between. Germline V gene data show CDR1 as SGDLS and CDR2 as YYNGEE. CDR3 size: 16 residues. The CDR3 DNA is TGTGCCAGCAGCGTACGAGGGGAGATTCACTACAATGAGCAGTTCTTC. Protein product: CASSVRGEIHYNEQFF.

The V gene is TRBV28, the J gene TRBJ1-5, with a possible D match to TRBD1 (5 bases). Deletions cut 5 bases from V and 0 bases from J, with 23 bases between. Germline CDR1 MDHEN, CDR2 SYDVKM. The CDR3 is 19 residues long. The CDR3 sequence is CASSNPPRDVWDSNQPQHF. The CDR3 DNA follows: TGTGCCAGCAGTAACCCCCCCCGGGACGTGTGGGATAGCAATCAGCCCCAGCATTTT.

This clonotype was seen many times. The CDR3 protein is CASSYSQGTMNTEAFF. DNA for the CDR3: TGTGCCAGCAGTTACTCGCAGGGTACCATGAACACTGAAGCTTTCTTT. The genes are TRBV6-2 or TRBV6-3 and TRBJ1-1, with TRBD1 as a possible D gene (5 bases). Germline assignment: CDR1 MNHEY and CDR2 SVGEGT. V was clipped by 0 bases and J by 0 bases, with 11 bases between them. The CDR3 loop spans 16 amino acids.